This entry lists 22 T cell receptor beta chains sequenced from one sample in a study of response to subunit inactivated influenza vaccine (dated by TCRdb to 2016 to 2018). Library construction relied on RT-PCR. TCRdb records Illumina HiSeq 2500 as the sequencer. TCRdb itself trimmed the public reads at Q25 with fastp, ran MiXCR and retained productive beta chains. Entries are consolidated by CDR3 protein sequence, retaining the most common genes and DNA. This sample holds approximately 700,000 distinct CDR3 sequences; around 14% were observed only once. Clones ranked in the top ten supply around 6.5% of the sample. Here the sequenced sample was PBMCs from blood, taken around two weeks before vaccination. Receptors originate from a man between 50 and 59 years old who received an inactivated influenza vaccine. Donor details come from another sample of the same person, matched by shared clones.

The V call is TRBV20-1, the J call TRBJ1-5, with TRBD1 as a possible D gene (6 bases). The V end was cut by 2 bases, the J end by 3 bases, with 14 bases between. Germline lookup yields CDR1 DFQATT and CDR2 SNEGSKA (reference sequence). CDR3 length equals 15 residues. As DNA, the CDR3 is TGCAGTGCTAGACCACCGGGACACCTCAATCAGCCCCAGCATTTT. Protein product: CSARPPGHLNQPQHF.

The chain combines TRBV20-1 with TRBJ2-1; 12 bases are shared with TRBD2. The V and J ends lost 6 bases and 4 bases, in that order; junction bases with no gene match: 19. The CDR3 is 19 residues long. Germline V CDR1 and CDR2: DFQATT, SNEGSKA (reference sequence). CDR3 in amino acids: CSATARASGRAFAYNEQFF. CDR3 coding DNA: TGCAGTGCAACAGCTCGGGCTAGCGGGAGGGCCTTCGCATACAATGAGCAGTTCTTC.

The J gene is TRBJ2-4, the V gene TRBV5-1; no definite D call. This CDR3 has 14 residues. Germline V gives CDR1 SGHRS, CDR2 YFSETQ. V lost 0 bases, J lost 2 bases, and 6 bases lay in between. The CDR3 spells CASSLEQSKNIQYF. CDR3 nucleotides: TGCGCCAGCAGCTTGGAACAATCCAAAAACATTCAGTACTTC. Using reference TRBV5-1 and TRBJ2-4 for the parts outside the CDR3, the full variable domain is KAGVTQTPRYLIKTRGQQVTLSCSPISGHRSVSWYQQTPGQGLQFLFEYFSETQRNKGNFPGRFSGRQFSNSRSEMNVSTLELGDSALYLCASSLEQSKNIQYFGAGTRLSVL.

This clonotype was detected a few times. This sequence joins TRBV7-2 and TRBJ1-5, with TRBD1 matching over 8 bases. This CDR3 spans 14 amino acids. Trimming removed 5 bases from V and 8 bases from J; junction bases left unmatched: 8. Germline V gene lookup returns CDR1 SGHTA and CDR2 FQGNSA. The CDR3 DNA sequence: TGTGCCAGCAGCCCGCAGGGGGCGGAGGAGCCCCAGCATTTT. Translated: CASSPQGAEEPQHF.

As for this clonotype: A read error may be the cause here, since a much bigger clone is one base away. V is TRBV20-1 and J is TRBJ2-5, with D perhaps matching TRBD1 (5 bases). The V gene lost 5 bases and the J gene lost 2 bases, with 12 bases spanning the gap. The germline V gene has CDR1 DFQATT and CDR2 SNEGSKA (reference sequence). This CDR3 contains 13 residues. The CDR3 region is CSAGVGHQETQYF. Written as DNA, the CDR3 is TGCAGTGCTGGTGTGGGGCATCAAGAGACCCAGTACTTC.

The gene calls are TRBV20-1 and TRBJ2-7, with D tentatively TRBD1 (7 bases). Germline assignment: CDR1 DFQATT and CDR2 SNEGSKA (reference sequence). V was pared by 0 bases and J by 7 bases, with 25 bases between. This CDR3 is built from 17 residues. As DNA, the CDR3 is TGCAGTGCTAGAGATTCCACCCAGGGGGGCCCTTCGAGGGAGCAGTACTTC. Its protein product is CSARDSTQGGPSREQYF.

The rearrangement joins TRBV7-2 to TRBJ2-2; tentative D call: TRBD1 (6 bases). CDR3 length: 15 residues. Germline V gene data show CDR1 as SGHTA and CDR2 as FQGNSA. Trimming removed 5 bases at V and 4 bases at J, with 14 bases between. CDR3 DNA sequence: TGTGCCAGCAGCCCCCCGACAGGCACCACCGGGGAGCTGTTTTTT. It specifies CASSPPTGTTGELFF.

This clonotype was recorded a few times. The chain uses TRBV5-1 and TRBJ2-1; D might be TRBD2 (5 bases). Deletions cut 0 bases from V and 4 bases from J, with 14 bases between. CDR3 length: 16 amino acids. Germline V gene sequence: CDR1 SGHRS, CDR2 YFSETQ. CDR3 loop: CASSLAPDSGYNEQFF. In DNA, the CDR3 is TGCGCCAGCAGCTTGGCCCCGGACTCCGGATACAATGAGCAGTTCTTC.

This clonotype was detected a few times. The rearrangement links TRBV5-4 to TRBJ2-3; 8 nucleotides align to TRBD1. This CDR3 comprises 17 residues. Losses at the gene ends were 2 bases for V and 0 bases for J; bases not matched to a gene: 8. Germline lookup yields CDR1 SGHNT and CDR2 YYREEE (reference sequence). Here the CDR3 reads CASSFPLGQASTDTQYF. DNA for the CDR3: TGTGCCAGCAGCTTCCCGCTGGGACAGGCTAGCACAGATACGCAGTATTTT.

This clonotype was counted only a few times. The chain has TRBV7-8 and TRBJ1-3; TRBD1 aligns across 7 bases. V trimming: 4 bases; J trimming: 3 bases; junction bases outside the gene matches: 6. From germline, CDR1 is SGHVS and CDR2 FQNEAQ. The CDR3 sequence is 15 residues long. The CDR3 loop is CASSSGQAFGNTIYF. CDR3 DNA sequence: TGTGCCAGCAGCTCCGGACAGGCGTTTGGAAACACCATATATTTT.

CDR3: CSASITASGSLLDPDEQYF. CDR3 bases: TGCAGTGCTAGTATTACGGCTAGCGGGAGTTTGTTGGACCCAGACGAGCAGTACTTC. The genes are TRBV20-1 and TRBJ2-7, with TRBD2 identical over 10 bases. The V and J ends lost 3 bases and 5 bases, in that order; junction bases with no gene match: 22. This CDR3 has 19 residues. CDR1 is DFQATT, CDR2 SNEGSKA, per germline (reference sequence).

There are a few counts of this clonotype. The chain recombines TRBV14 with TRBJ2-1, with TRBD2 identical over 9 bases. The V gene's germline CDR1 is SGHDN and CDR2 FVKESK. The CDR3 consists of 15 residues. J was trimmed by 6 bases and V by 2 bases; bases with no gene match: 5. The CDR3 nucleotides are TGTGCCAGCAGCCAACTTGCGGGAGGGCCCAATGAGCAGTTCTTC. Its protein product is CASSQLAGGPNEQFF.

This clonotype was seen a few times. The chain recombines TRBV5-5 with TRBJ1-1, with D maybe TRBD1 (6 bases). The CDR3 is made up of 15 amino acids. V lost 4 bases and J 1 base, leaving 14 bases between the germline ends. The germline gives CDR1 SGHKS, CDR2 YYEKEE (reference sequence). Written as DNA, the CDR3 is TGTGCCAGCAGCGAACGGACAGTCGAGAACACTGAAGCTTTCTTT. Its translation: CASSERTVENTEAFF. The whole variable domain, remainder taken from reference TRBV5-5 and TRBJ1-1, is DAGVTQSPTHLIKTRGQQVTLRCSPISGHKSVSWYQQVLGQGPQFIFQYYEKEERGRGNFPDRFSARQFPNYSSELNVNALLLGDSALYLCASSERTVENTEAFFGQGTRLTVV.

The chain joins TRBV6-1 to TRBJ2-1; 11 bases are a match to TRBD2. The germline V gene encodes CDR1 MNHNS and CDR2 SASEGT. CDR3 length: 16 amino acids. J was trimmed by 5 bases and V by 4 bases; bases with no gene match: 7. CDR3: CASSGPGLADHNEQFF. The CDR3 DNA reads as TGTGCCAGCAGTGGCCCGGGACTAGCGGACCACAATGAGCAGTTCTTC.

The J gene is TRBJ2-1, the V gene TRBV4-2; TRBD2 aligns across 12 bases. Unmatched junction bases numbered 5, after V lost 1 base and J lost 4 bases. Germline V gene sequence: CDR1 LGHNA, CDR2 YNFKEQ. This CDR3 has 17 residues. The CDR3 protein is CASSQAGTSGLYNEQFF. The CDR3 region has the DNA TGTGCCAGCAGCCAAGCCGGGACTAGCGGGTTGTACAATGAGCAGTTCTTC.

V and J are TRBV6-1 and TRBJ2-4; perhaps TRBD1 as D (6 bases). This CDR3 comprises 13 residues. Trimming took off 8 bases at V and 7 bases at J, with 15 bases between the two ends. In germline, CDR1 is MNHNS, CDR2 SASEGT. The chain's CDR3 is CASCTPRGNIQYF. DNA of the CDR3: TGTGCCAGCTGTACCCCGAGGGGGAACATTCAGTACTTC.

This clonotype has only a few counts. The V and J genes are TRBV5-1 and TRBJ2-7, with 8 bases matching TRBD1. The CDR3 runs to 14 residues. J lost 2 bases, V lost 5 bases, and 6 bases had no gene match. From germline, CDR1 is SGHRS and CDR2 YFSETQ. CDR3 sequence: CASSPPDRAYEQYF. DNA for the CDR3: TGCGCCAGCAGTCCACCGGACAGGGCCTACGAGCAGTACTTC. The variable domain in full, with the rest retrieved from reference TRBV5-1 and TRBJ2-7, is KAGVTQTPRYLIKTRGQQVTLSCSPISGHRSVSWYQQTPGQGLQFLFEYFSETQRNKGNFPGRFSGRQFSNSRSEMNVSTLELGDSALYLCASSPPDRAYEQYFGPGTRLTVT.

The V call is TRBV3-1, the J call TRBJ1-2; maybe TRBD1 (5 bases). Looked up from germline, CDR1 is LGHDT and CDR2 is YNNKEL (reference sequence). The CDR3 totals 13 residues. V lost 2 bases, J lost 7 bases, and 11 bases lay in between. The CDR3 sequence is CASSQITRGGYTF. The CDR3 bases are TGTGCCAGCAGCCAAATCACAAGGGGTGGCTACACCTTC.

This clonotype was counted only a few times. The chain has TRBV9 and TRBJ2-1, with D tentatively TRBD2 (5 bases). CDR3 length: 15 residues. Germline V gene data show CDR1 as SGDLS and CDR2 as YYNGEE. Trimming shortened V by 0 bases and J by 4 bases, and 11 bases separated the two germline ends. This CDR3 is CASSVEEGSYNEQFF. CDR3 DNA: TGTGCCAGCAGCGTAGAAGAGGGAAGTTACAATGAGCAGTTCTTC.

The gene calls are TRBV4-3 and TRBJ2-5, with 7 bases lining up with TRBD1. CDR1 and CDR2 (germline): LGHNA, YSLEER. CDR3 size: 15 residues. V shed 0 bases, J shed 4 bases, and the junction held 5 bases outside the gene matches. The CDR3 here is CASSQEIGDRETQYF. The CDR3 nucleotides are TGCGCCAGCAGCCAAGAGATAGGGGACAGAGAGACCCAGTACTTC.

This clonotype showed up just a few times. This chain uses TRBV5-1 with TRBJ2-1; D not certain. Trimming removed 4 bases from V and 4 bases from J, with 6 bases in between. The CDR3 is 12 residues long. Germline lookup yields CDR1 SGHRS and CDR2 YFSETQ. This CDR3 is CASSTRYNEQFF. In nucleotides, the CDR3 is TGCGCCAGCAGCACCAGGTACAATGAGCAGTTCTTC.

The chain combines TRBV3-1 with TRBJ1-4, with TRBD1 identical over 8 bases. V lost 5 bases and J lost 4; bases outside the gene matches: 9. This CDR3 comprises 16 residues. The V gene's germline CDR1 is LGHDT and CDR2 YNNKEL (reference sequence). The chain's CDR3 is CASSFRPGQDNEKLFF. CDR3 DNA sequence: TGTGCCAGCAGCTTTCGACCGGGACAGGATAATGAAAAACTGTTTTTT. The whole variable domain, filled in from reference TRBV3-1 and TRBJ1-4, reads DTAVSQTPKYLVTQMGNDKSIKCEQNLGHDTMYWYKQDSKKFLKIMFSYNNKELIINETVPNRFSPKSPDKAHLNLHINSLELGDSAVYFCASSFRPGQDNEKLFFGSGTQLSVL.